This T cell receptor (beta chain) was sequenced for a study of glioma-infiltrating T cells. A remark on this clonotype: A much larger clone differs from this one at a single base, so this may be a read error.

The iRepertoire nested amplicon-rescue multiplex PCR amplified TCR alpha and beta CDR3s from RNA. Tissue mRNA or PBMC total RNA, about 90-450 ng, went into one-step reverse transcription and amplification. TCRdb fed the multiplex PCR reads into MiXCR, producing one record per CDR3 protein. The sample records fewer than 55,000 distinct CDR3 sequences, 20% to 25% being singletons. Looked up from germline, CDR1 is MGHRA and CDR2 is YSYEKL. CDR3 size: 14 residues. Trimming removed 1 base from V and 2 bases from J, with 7 bases in between. This sequence originates from a human donor with low-grade glioma or glioblastoma, undergoing nonglioma brain surgery, or in good health (not recorded which). This rearrangement joins TRBV4-1 to TRBJ2-3; D unclear. Sequencing was carried out using glioma tissue, nonneoplastic brain tissue, or PBMCs (not recorded which). The CDR3 spells CASSQVPATDTQYF. As DNA, the CDR3 is TGCGCCAGCAGCCAAGTGCCAGCCACAGATACGCAGTATTTT.